The rows below give T cell receptor beta chains drawn from one sample of a study of T cell changes during pregnancy in multiple sclerosis. The method was immunoSEQ multiplex PCR; TCRdb's version includes in-frame clones alone and lacks a portion of them. The sample yields some 60,000 clones, around 89% seen once. Specimen: peripheral blood, collected after pregnancy. These receptors came from a female donor with multiple sclerosis, enrolled in a pregnancy study. CDR3s include the opening cysteine and the closing phenylalanine or tryptophan. The D gene is left open where the match is weak. Where a row states a size, it is once, few, many or the class of an expanded clone; other rows omit it.

TRBJ1-1 | TRBV5-4 | . | . | CASSSEQYNTEAFF | TGTGCCAGCAGCTCAGAACAGTACAACACTGAAGCTTTCTTT
TRBJ2-3 | TRBV4-2 | TRBD2 | . | CASSRETKRGSIDTQYF | TGTGCCAGCAGCCGAGAAACTAAGCGGGGCTCGATTGATACGCAGTATTTT
TRBJ1-2 | TRBV19 | TRBD1 | . | CASSIEASRTGGFGYGYTF | TGTGCCAGTAGTATAGAGGCATCGCGTACAGGGGGCTTCGGCTATGGCTACACCTTC
TRBJ2-7 | TRBV18 | . | . | CASSPPGRGAAYEQYF | TGTGCCAGCTCACCACCAGGACGGGGGGCCGCCTACGAGCAGTACTTC
TRBJ1-6 | TRBV7-9 | TRBD1 | once | CASSLDGRGLSPLHF | TGTGCCAGCAGCTTAGACGGCAGGGGGCTTTCACCCCTCCACTTT
TRBJ1-1 | TRBV6-5 | TRBD1 | . | CASRLTGGEAFF | TGTGCCAGCAGACTGACAGGGGGTGAAGCTTTCTTT
TRBJ2-1 | TRBV30 | TRBD2 | once | CAWRIPAGEVNEQFF | TGTGCCTGGAGAATCCCAGCGGGGGAGGTGAATGAGCAGTTCTTC
TRBJ2-3 | TRBV7-3 | TRBD2 | . | CASSPRLAGGTDTQYF | TGTGCCAGCAGCCCACGACTAGCGGGGGGCACAGATACGCAGTATTTT
TRBJ2-1 | TRBV4-1 | . | . | CASSQGDWGEQFF | TGCGCCAGCAGCCAAGGGGACTGGGGTGAGCAGTTCTTC
TRBJ2-1 | TRBV2 | TRBD1 | . | CASSLDRGGLRAGSDEQFF | TGTGCCAGCAGCCTGGACAGGGGCGGGTTAAGGGCCGGTTCGGATGAGCAGTTCTTC
TRBJ2-1 | TRBV6-5 | TRBD2 | . | CASSPRTSGYNEQFF | TGTGCCAGCAGCCCGAGGACTAGTGGGTACAATGAGCAGTTCTTC
TRBJ2-1 | TRBV2 | . | . | CASPRDNNEQFF | TGTGCCAGCCCGCGGGATAACAATGAGCAGTTCTTC
TRBJ1-2 | TRBV11-1 | . | . | CASSPGGEHYGYTF | TGTGCCAGCAGCCCTGGAGGTGAGCACTATGGCTACACCTTC